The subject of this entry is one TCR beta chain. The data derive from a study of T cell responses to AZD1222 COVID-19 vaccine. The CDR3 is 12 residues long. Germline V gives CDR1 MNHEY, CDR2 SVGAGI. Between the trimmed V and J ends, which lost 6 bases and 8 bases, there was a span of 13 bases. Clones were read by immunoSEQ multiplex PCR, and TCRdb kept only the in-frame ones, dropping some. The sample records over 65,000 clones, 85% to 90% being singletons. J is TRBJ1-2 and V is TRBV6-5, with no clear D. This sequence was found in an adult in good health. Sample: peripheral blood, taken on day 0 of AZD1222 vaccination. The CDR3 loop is CASSPVGAGYTF. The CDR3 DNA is TGTGCCAGCAGCCCCGTAGGAGCCGGCTACACCTTC.